The entry that follows covers one T cell receptor (beta chain) sequence. In the authors' methods: By means of reference gene primer amplification, nucleated cell counts were estimated. The protocol was immunoSEQ multiplex PCR, while the TCRdb copy is restricted to in-frame clones and leaves out a portion. V and J calls and clone size are given by that table; D and trimming were obtained from the DNA. The repertoire has around 32,000 clones, just over 85% of them found once; the top ten carry more than 5.5%. These data are taken from a study of blood T cell repertoires in COVID-19. The wider study: Collection of acute and convalescent COVID-19 samples took place in the United States, Italy and Spain. T cells, B-cell-depleted T cells, or PBMCs supplied cDNA or gDNA.

The source is a woman older than 75 with active or convalescent COVID-19. The sequencing input was peripheral blood.

The CDR3 reads CASSPGTGRYGYTF. As DNA, the CDR3 is TGTGCCAGCAGCCCCGGGACAGGGCGGTATGGCTACACCTTC. V and J are TRBV9 and TRBJ1-2, with 9 bases identical to TRBD1. The CDR3 consists of 14 residues. The germline CDR1 and CDR2 sequences are SGDLS and YYNGEE. Germline trimming cut 4 bases from V and 5 bases from J; bases unmatched to any gene: 6.